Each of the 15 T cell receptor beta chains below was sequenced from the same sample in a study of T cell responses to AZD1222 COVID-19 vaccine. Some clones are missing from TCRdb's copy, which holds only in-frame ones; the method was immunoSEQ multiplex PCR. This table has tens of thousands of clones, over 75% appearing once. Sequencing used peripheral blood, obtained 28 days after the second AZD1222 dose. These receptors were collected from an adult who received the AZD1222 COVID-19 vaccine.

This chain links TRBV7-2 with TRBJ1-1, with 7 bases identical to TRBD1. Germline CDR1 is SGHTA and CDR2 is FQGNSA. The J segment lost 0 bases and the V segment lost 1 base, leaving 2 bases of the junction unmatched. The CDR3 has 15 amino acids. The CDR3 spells CASSLEGQMNTEAFF. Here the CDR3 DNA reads TGTGCCAGCAGCTTAGAGGGACAGATGAACACTGAAGCTTTCTTT.

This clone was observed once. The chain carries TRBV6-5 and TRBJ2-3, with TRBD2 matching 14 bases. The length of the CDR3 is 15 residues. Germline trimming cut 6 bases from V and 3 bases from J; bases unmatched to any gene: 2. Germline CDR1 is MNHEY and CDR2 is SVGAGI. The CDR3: CASSRLAGGTDTQYF. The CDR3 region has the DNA TGTGCCAGCAGCCGACTAGCGGGAGGGACAGATACGCAGTATTTT.

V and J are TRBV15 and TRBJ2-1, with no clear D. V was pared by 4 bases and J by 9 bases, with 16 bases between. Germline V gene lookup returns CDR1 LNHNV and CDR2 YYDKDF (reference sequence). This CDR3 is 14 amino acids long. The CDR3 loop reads CATSITARGGEQFF. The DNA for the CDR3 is TGTGCCACCAGCATAACAGCGCGAGGCGGTGAGCAGTTCTTC.

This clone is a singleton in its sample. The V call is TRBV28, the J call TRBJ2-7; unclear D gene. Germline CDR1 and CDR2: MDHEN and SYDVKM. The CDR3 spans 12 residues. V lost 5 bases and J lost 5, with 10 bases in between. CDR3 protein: CASSPIPHEQYF. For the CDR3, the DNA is TGTGCCAGCAGTCCCATACCCCACGAGCAGTACTTC.

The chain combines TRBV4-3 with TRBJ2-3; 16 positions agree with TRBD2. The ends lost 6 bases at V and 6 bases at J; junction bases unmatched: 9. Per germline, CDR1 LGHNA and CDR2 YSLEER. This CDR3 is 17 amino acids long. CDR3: CASRPGTSGRAVDTQYF. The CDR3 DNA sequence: TGCGCCAGCAGACCCGGGACTAGCGGGAGGGCTGTGGATACGCAGTATTTT.

The CDR3 sequence is CASIPSGPTGELFF. CDR3 bases: TGTGCCAGCATCCCCTCCGGGCCCACCGGGGAGCTGTTTTTT. The gene calls are TRBV28 and TRBJ2-2; D is unclear. Germline loops: CDR1 MDHEN, CDR2 SYDVKM. V was cut by 7 bases and J by 4 bases, with 13 bases left in between. CDR3 length: 14 amino acids.

DNA of the CDR3: TGTGCCAGCAGCCCCGGGACAGGGGACGAGCAGTACTTC. It translates to CASSPGTGDEQYF. The chain employs TRBV2 and TRBJ2-7; 10 nucleotides match TRBD1. Losses at the gene ends were 6 bases for V and 5 bases for J; bases not matched to a gene: 4. Germline V gene sequence: CDR1 SNHLY, CDR2 FYNNEI. The CDR3 is made up of 13 amino acids.

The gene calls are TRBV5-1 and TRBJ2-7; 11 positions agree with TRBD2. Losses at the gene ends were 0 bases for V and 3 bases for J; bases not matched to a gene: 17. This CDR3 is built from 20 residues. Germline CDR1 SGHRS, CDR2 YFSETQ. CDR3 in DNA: TGCGCCAGCAGCTTGGTCGGCGGTTGGGGACTAGCGGTTAAAGACTACGAGCAGTACTTC. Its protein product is CASSLVGGWGLAVKDYEQYF. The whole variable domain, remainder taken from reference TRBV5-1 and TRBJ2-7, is KAGVTQTPRYLIKTRGQQVTLSCSPISGHRSVSWYQQTPGQGLQFLFEYFSETQRNKGNFPGRFSGRQFSNSRSEMNVSTLELGDSALYLCASSLVGGWGLAVKDYEQYFGPGTRLTVT.

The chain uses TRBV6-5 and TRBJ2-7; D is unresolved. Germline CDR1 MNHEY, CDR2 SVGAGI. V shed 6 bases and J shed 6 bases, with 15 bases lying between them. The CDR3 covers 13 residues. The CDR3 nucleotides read TGTGCCAGCAGAAACGGACCGCACTCCGAGCAGTACTTC. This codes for CASRNGPHSEQYF.

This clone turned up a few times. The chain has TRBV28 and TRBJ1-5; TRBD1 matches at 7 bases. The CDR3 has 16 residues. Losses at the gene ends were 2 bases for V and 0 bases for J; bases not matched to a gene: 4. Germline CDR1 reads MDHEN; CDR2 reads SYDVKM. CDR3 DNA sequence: TGTGCCAGCAGTTTAACCGGGACAGCTAGCAATCAGCCCCAGCATTTT. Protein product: CASSLTGTASNQPQHF. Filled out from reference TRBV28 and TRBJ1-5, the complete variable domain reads DVKVTQSSRYLVKRTGEKVFLECVQDMDHENMFWYRQDPGLGLRLIYFSYDVKMKEKGDIPEGYSVSREKKERFSLILESASTNQTSMYLCASSLTGTASNQPQHFGDGTRLSIL.

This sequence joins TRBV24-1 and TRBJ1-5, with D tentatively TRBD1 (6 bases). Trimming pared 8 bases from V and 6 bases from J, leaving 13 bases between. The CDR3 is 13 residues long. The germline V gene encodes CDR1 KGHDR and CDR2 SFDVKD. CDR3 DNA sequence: TGTGCCACCACGGGGGGCGGGAGTCAGCCCCAGCATTTT. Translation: CATTGGGSQPQHF.

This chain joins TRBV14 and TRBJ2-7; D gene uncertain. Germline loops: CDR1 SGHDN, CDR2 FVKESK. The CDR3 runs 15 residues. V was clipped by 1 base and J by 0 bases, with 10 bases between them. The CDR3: CASSQGLRSSYEQYF. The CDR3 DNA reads TGTGCCAGCAGCCAAGGCCTCAGGAGCTCCTACGAGCAGTACTTC.

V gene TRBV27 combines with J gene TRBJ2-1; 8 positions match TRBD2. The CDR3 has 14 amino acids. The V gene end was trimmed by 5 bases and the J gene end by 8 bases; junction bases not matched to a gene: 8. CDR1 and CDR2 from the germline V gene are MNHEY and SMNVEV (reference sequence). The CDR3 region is CASSRREGFHEQFF. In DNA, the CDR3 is TGTGCCAGCAGTCGACGGGAGGGCTTCCATGAGCAGTTCTTC.

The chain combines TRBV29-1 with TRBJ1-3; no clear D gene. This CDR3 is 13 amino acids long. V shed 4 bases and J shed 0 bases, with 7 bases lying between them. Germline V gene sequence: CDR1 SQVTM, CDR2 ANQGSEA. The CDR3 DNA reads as TGCAGCGTTGGTCAGCGCTCTGGAAACACCATATATTTT. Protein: CSVGQRSGNTIYF.

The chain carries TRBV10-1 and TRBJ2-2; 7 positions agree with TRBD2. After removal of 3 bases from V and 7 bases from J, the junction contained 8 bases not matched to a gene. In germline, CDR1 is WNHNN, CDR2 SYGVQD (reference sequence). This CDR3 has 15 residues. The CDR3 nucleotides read TGCGCCAGCAGTGAAGGCGGCGGGGGAAGCGGGGAGCTGTTTTTT. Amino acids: CASSEGGGGSGELFF.